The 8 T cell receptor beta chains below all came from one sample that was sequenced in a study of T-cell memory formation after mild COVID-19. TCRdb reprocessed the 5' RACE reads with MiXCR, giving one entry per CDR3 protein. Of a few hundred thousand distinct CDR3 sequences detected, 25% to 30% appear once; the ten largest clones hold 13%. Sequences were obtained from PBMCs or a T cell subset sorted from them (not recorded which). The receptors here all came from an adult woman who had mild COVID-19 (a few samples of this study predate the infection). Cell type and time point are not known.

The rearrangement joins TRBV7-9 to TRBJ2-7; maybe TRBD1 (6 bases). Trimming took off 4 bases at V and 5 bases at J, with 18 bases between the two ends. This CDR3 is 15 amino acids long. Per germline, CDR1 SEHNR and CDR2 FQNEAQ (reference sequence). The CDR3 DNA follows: TGTGCCAGCAGCTCCTCCAGACAGGCCCCCCACGAGCAGTACTTC. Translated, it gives CASSSSRQAPHEQYF.

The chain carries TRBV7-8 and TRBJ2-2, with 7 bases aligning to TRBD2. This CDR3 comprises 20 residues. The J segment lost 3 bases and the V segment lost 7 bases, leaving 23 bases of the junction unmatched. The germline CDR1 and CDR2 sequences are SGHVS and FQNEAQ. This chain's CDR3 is CASTDSPRFGRAWDTGELFF. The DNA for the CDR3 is TGTGCCAGCACCGACTCTCCACGATTTGGGAGGGCTTGGGACACCGGGGAGCTGTTTTTT.

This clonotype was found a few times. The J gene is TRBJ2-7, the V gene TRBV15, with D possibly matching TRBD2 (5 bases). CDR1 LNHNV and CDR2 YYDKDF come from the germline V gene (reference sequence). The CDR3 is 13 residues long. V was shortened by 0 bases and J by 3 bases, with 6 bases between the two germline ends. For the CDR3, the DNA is TGTGCCACCAGCAGAGATCGGGACTACGAGCAGTACTTC. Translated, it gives CATSRDRDYEQYF.

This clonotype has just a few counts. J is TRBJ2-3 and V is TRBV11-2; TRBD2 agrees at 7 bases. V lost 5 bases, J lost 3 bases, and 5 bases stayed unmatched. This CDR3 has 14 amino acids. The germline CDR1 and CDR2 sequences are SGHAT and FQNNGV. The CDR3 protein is CASSPWTRTDTQYF. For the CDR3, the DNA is TGTGCCAGCAGCCCGTGGACTAGGACAGATACGCAGTATTTT.

The CDR3 protein is CAWSSLVGGGGYTF. The CDR3 region has the DNA TGTGCCTGGAGTTCTCTCGTGGGGGGCGGTGGCTACACCTTC. This chain joins TRBV30 and TRBJ1-2; a possible D gene is TRBD1 (6 bases). The germline CDR1 and CDR2 sequences are GTSNPN and SVGIG (reference sequence). Trimming pared 2 bases from V and 7 bases from J, leaving 17 bases between. This CDR3 comprises 14 residues.

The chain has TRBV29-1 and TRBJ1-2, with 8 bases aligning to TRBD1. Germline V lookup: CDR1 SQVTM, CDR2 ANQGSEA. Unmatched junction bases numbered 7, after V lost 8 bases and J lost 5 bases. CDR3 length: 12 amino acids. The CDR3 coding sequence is TGCAGCCCCTGGGACAGGAGTTATGGCTACACCTTC. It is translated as CSPWDRSYGYTF.

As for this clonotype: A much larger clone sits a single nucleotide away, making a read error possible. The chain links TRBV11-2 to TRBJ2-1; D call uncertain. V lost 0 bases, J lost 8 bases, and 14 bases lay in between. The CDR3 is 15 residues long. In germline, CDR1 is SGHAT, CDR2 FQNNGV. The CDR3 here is CASSLDQVSWDEQFF. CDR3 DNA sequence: TGTGCCAGCAGCTTAGATCAGGTATCTTGGGATGAGCAGTTCTTC.

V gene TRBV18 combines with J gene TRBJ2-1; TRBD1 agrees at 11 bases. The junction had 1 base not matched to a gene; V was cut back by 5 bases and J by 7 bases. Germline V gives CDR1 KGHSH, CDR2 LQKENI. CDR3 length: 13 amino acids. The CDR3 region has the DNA TGTGCCAGCTCATGGGACAGGGGGAATGAGCAGTTCTTC. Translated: CASSWDRGNEQFF.